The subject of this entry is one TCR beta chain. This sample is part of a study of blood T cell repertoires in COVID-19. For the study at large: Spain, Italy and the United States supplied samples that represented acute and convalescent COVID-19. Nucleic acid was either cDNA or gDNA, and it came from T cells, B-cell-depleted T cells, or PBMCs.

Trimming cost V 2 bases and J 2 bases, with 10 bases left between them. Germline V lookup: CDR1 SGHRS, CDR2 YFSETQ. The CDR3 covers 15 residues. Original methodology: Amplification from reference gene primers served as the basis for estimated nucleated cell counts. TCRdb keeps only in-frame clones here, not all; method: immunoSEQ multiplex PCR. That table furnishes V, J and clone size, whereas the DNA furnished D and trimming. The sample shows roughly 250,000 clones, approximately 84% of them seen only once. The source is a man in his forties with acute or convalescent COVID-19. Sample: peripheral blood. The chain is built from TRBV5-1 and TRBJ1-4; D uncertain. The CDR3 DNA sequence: TGCGCCAGCAGCTTTATGGGCAGCACTAATGAAAAACTGTTTTTT. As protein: CASSFMGSTNEKLFF.